These T cell receptor beta chains were read from a single sample in a study of cytomegalovirus exposure and HLA in healthy donors. Using immunoSEQ multiplex PCR, the repertoire was profiled, and TCRdb retains in-frame clones only, with some absent. The sample includes some 150,000 clones, around 88% of them seen just once. The sequencing input was PBMCs. The origin of the receptors is a man between 18 and 29 years old in good health and CMV-seropositive. CDR3s include the opening cysteine and the closing phenylalanine or tryptophan. The D gene is left open where the match is weak. Clone size is not always given. Where it is, it says once, few, many or a class for expanded clones.

TRBV4-3	TRBD1	.	TRBJ1-6	CASSLHGAGGNSPLHF	TGCGCCAGCAGCCTCCACGGGGCAGGGGGTAATTCACCCCTCCACTTT
TRBV7-2	TRBD1	.	TRBJ2-3	CASSSGGHRGSLSTDTQYF	TGTGCCAGCAGCTCAGGGGGGCACAGGGGGAGTTTGAGCACAGATACGCAGTATTTT
TRBV5-5	.	.	TRBJ2-7	CASSLESGRQPYEQYF	TGTGCCAGCAGCTTAGAGTCCGGTAGACAGCCCTACGAGCAGTACTTC
TRBV7-6	.	.	TRBJ2-5	CASSPGLNQETQYF	TGTGCCAGCAGTCCTGGACTAAACCAAGAGACCCAGTACTTC
TRBV2	TRBD2	.	TRBJ2-3	CASSWAGGQADTQYF	TGTGCCAGCAGTTGGGCGGGAGGGCAAGCAGATACGCAGTATTTT
TRBV5-1	.	once	TRBJ2-7	CASSLGGTYEQYF	TGCGCCAGCAGCTTGGGCGGGACTTACGAGCAGTACTTC
TRBV6-5	.	.	TRBJ1-2	CASRGGDTTNYGYTF	TGTGCCAGCAGGGGAGGGGACACTACTAACTATGGCTACACCTTC
TRBV19	.	.	TRBJ2-3	CASSMLAGATSRADTQYF	TGTGCCAGTAGTATGCTTGCGGGGGCCACATCGAGGGCAGATACGCAGTATTTT
TRBV10-3	.	.	TRBJ1-1	CAINGQMNTEAFF	TGTGCCATCAATGGACAGATGAACACTGAAGCTTTCTTT
TRBV28	TRBD1	.	TRBJ1-4	CASRSNPTGGGEKLFF	TGTGCCAGCAGGTCGAACCCGACAGGGGGAGGTGAAAAACTGTTTTTT
TRBV5-1	.	.	TRBJ1-1	CASSSGGVNTEAFF	TGCGCCAGCAGCTCGGGGGGCGTGAACACTGAAGCTTTCTTT
TRBV9	TRBD1	.	TRBJ2-3	CASSGPTGQLADTQYF	TGTGCCAGCAGCGGCCCAACGGGACAGCTCGCAGATACGCAGTATTTT
TRBV5-1	.	.	TRBJ2-7	CASSLSSMSYEQYF	TGCGCCAGCAGCTTAAGCTCCATGTCCTACGAGCAGTACTTC
TRBV7-2	TRBD1	.	TRBJ2-3	CASSTRTGLTDTQYF	TGTGCCAGCTCGACGAGGACAGGTCTCACAGATACGCAGTATTTT
TRBV27	TRBD2	.	TRBJ2-1	CASRVTSGSYNEQFF	TGTGCCAGCAGGGTGACTAGCGGCTCCTACAATGAGCAGTTCTTC
TRBV2	.	.	TRBJ2-3	CASKDRGFTDTQYF	TGTGCCAGCAAGGATCGGGGGTTCACAGATACGCAGTATTTT
TRBV19	TRBD1	.	TRBJ1-1	CASSKGQGEAEAFF	TGTGCCAGTAGTAAGGGACAGGGAGAGGCTGAAGCTTTCTTT
TRBV7-2	TRBD1	.	TRBJ2-3	CASSPTTGTDTQYF	TGTGCCAGCAGCCCGACGACAGGGACAGATACGCAGTATTTT
TRBV19	.	.	TRBJ1-2	CASTPRGSNYGYTF	TGTGCCAGTACGCCCAGGGGAAGTAACTATGGCTACACCTTC
TRBV6-1	.	.	TRBJ1-2	CASTLQSGVYGYTF	TGTGCCAGCACCCTACAGTCGGGGGTTTATGGCTACACCTTC
TRBV5-8	TRBD1	.	TRBJ1-5	CASHWGDREHQPQHF	TGTGCCAGCCATTGGGGGGACAGGGAGCATCAGCCCCAGCATTTT
TRBV6-5	TRBD2	.	TRBJ2-3	CASSYGGGAATDTQYF	TGTGCCAGCAGTTACGGCGGGGGGGCCGCCACAGATACGCAGTATTTT
TRBV7-9	TRBD2	.	TRBJ2-3	CASTSGSGLADTQYF	TGTGCCAGCACCTCGGGTAGCGGGTTGGCAGATACGCAGTATTTT
TRBV5-6	.	few	TRBJ1-6	CASSPRGSYNSPLHF	TGTGCCAGCAGCCCCCGGGGATCCTATAATTCACCCCTCCACTTT
TRBV7-9	.	.	TRBJ1-2	CASTLADGGTF	TGTGCCAGCACCCTAGCAGATGGCGGGACCTTC
TRBV11-1	TRBD1	.	TRBJ1-2	CASSARDRGSYGYTF	TGTGCCAGCAGCGCCCGGGACAGGGGGTCCTATGGCTACACCTTC
TRBV5-8	.	.	TRBJ2-7	CASSLRRDPSYEQYF	TGTGCTAGCAGCTTGCGCCGGGATCCTAGCTACGAGCAGTACTTC
TRBV7-2	.	.	TRBJ2-6	CASSSRSGAISGANVLTF	TGTGCCAGCAGTTCCCGGTCTGGGGCGATCTCTGGGGCCAACGTCCTGACTTTC
TRBV27	TRBD2	.	TRBJ2-7	CASSLGAGTSSEQYF	TGTGCCAGCAGTTTGGGTGCAGGGACTAGCTCCGAGCAGTACTTC
TRBV9	TRBD1	.	TRBJ1-6	CASSEQGAYNSPLHF	TGTGCCAGCAGCGAACAGGGGGCGTATAATTCACCCCTCCACTTT
TRBV13	TRBD2	.	TRBJ2-1	CASSPRTSGGHEQFF	TGTGCCAGCAGCCCCAGGACTAGCGGGGGACACGAGCAGTTCTTC
TRBV2	.	.	TRBJ1-1	CASSVKGDTEAFF	TGTGCCAGCAGTGTGAAGGGAGACACTGAAGCTTTCTTT
TRBV18	TRBD1	.	TRBJ2-7	CASSPQGATSYEQYF	TGTGCCAGCTCACCCCAGGGGGCAACCTCCTACGAGCAGTACTTC
TRBV9	TRBD1	.	TRBJ2-3	CASSVGQGTTDTQYF	TGTGCCAGCAGCGTCGGACAGGGAACCACAGATACGCAGTATTTT
TRBV6-5	TRBD1	.	TRBJ1-2	CASSPDRGNYGYTF	TGTGCCAGCAGCCCCGACAGGGGCAACTATGGCTACACCTTC
TRBV7-2	.	.	TRBJ2-2	CASSTIGRGELFF	TGTGCCAGCAGCACTATTGGTAGGGGGGAGCTGTTTTTT
TRBV19	TRBD1	.	TRBJ1-1	CAVTGNPNTEAFF	TGTGCCGTGACAGGGAACCCGAACACTGAAGCTTTCTTT
TRBV30	TRBD2	.	TRBJ2-3	CAWSDSGSATQYF	TGTGCCTGGAGTGATAGCGGGAGTGCTACGCAGTATTTT
TRBV6-5	TRBD1	once	TRBJ2-2	CASTWGTGKSGELFF	TGTGCCAGCACCTGGGGGACAGGGAAATCCGGGGAGCTGTTTTTT
TRBV29-1	TRBD2	.	TRBJ2-4	CSVVQGTSIQYF	TGCAGCGTAGTTCAGGGGACTAGCATTCAGTACTTC
TRBV7-7	.	.	TRBJ2-5	CAVTAGETQYF	TGTGCGGTTACTGCGGGGGAGACCCAGTACTTC
TRBV27	.	.	TRBJ2-5	CASSPHRPDLRGGQETQYF	TGTGCCAGCAGTCCCCATCGTCCGGACCTAAGGGGGGGACAAGAGACCCAGTACTTC
TRBV7-8	TRBD1	.	TRBJ1-1	CASSPQQGVGAFF	TGTGCCAGCAGCCCTCAACAGGGGGTTGGAGCTTTCTTT
TRBV2	.	few	TRBJ1-5	CASRELDQPQHF	TGTGCCAGCCGGGAGTTGGATCAGCCCCAGCATTTT
TRBV6-6	.	once	TRBJ1-1	CASSTSGEVNTEAFF	TGTGCCAGCAGCACTTCCGGGGAGGTGAACACTGAAGCTTTCTTT